Below, 3 T cell receptor beta chains from the same sample are listed, as sequenced in a study of cytomegalovirus exposure and HLA in healthy donors. Primers: 60 Vbeta forward and 13 Jbeta reverse. Using immunoSEQ multiplex PCR, the repertoire was profiled, and TCRdb retains in-frame clones only, with some absent. The table records about 70,000 clones, 70% to 85% of them present only once. Sample: PBMCs. These receptors originate from a human donor in good health.

This chain links TRBV6-5 with TRBJ2-7, with D maybe TRBD2 (6 bases). Germline values: CDR1 MNHEY, CDR2 SVGAGI. Trimming removed 5 bases at V and 0 bases at J, with 14 bases between. This CDR3 comprises 15 residues. CDR3 nucleotides: TGTGCCAGCAGTCGCCAGGGACTCGTCTCCTACGAGCAGTACTTC. Amino acids: CASSRQGLVSYEQYF.

V gene TRBV6-6 combines with J gene TRBJ2-1, with a possible D match to TRBD2 (6 bases). V was shortened by 1 base and J by 10 bases, with 14 bases between the two germline ends. There are 14 residues in the CDR3. Germline V gives CDR1 MNHNY, CDR2 SVGAGI (reference sequence). Here the CDR3 DNA reads TGTGCCAGCAGTTACTTAGGCGGAGCGGGCGAGCAGTTCTTC. Translated, it gives CASSYLGGAGEQFF.

The chain recombines TRBV5-1 with TRBJ2-1, with 10 bases that match TRBD2. After removal of 1 base from V and 7 bases from J, the junction contained 5 bases not matched to a gene. There are 15 residues in the CDR3. Germline CDR1 reads SGHRS; CDR2 reads YFSETQ. The CDR3 DNA sequence: TGCGCCAGCAGCTTGACTAGCGGGAAAGGGAATGAGCAGTTCTTC. The encoded protein is CASSLTSGKGNEQFF.